The following is a T cell receptor (beta chain) sequence with its context. Antigen specificity is unknown. Time point here: 20-29 weeks after completion of therapy. These patients had received solid-organ transplants and had drug-resistant or recurrent cytomegalovirus. Germline CDR1 is MNHEY and CDR2 is SMNVEV (reference sequence). The CDR3 is 16 amino acids. V dropped 2 bases and J dropped 2 bases, with 14 bases sitting between them. The data belong to a study of T cell therapy after organ transplantation. Background on the study: Therapy products were autologous CMV-specific T cells, peptide-expanded for roughly 2 weeks. Across 2 to 6 intravenous infusions, patients got a median of 1.92 x 10^8 CMV-specific T cells.

Using immunoSEQ multiplex PCR, the repertoire was profiled, and TCRdb retains in-frame clones only, with some absent. The repertoire holds 20,000 to 25,000 clones, with 80% to 85% as singletons. This clonotype was sampled from a human patient who had received a solid organ transplant and had CMV disease. The T cells may partly be graft donor cells. V and J are TRBV27 and TRBJ2-3; D is unresolved. Material: CD8+ T cells from blood, obtained after autologous CMV-specific T cell therapy. CDR3 sequence reads: CASSLENNPVTDTQYF. Here the CDR3 DNA reads TGTGCCAGCAGTTTAGAGAACAACCCCGTCACAGATACGCAGTATTTT.